Shown below are 17 T cell receptor beta chains from a single sample sequenced in a study of T cell responses to AZD1222 COVID-19 vaccine. This table comes from immunoSEQ multiplex PCR, and its TCRdb copy is limited to in-frame clones, with some not included. The repertoire consists of 150,000 to 200,000 clones, with under 95% occurring once and the leading ten covering around 0.99%. This specimen consisted of peripheral blood, obtained 28 days after the second AZD1222 dose. The source of these receptors is an adult who received the AZD1222 COVID-19 vaccine.

The rearrangement links TRBV18 to TRBJ2-2; perhaps TRBD2 as D (6 bases). The CDR3 sequence is 18 residues long. CDR1 and CDR2 (germline): KGHSH, LQKENI. Trimming took 1 base from V and 6 from J, leaving 21 bases between them. The CDR3 coding sequence is TGTGCCAGCTCACCACGGGACTCCGGTGGATCGGGGGCCGGGGAGCTGTTTTTT. Residues: CASSPRDSGGSGAGELFF. Variable domain in full (rest from reference TRBV18 and TRBJ2-2): NAGVMQNPRHLVRRRGQEARLRCSPMKGHSHVYWYRQLPEEGLKFMVYLQKENIIDESGMPKERFSAEFPKEGPSILRIQQVVRGDSAAYFCASSPRDSGGSGAGELFFGEGSRLTVL.

This chain links TRBV5-1 with TRBJ2-7; 9 positions agree with TRBD1. Trimming removed 0 bases from V and 7 bases from J; junction bases left unmatched: 5. CDR3 size: 14 residues. CDR1 and CDR2 from the germline V gene are SGHRS and YFSETQ. In DNA form, the CDR3 reads TGCGCCAGCAGCTTGGGGGACAGGGATGCGGAGCAGTACTTC. Residues: CASSLGDRDAEQYF.

The chain employs TRBV27 and TRBJ2-2; no reliable D call. In germline, CDR1 is MNHEY, CDR2 SMNVEV (reference sequence). V lost 5 bases and J lost 0, with 7 bases in between. The CDR3 runs 14 residues. CDR3 loop: CASSRRPNTGELFF. Here the CDR3 DNA reads TGTGCCAGCAGTAGGCGACCGAACACCGGGGAGCTGTTTTTT.

The chain has TRBV9 and TRBJ2-3; D uncertain. This CDR3 is built from 13 residues. Germline lookup yields CDR1 SGDLS and CDR2 YYNGEE. V was trimmed by 4 bases and J by 3 bases, leaving 9 bases between them. The CDR3: CASSPTWTDTQYF. Here the CDR3 DNA reads TGTGCCAGCAGCCCTACCTGGACAGATACGCAGTATTTT.

CDR3 sequence: CATSTSAGNQPQHF. CDR3 nucleotides: TGTGCCACCAGCACCTCCGCGGGCAATCAGCCCCAGCATTTT. V gene TRBV15 combines with J gene TRBJ1-5; no definite D call. The V and J ends lost 4 bases and 2 bases respectively, with 9 bases between them. Per the germline V gene, CDR1 is LNHNV and CDR2 is YYDKDF (reference sequence). The length of the CDR3 is 14 residues.

The gene calls are TRBV18 and TRBJ2-1, with 11 positions matching TRBD2. The trim removed 4 bases at V and 5 bases at J, leaving 7 bases unmatched. CDR3 length: 16 amino acids. CDR1 is KGHSH and CDR2 is LQKENI in the germline V gene. The CDR3 reads CASSRVAGGQDNEQFF. Here the CDR3 DNA reads TGTGCCAGCTCACGGGTAGCGGGGGGGCAAGACAATGAGCAGTTCTTC. The full variable domain, with the rest looked up from reference TRBV18 and TRBJ2-1, is NAGVMQNPRHLVRRRGQEARLRCSPMKGHSHVYWYRQLPEEGLKFMVYLQKENIIDESGMPKERFSAEFPKEGPSILRIQQVVRGDSAAYFCASSRVAGGQDNEQFFGPGTRLTVL.

The CDR3 loop is CASNLGTGLAVGEQYF. DNA of the CDR3: TGTGCCAGCAACCTTGGGACAGGACTAGCGGTCGGGGAGCAGTACTTC. The chain employs TRBV7-2 and TRBJ2-7, with 10 bases identical to TRBD2. Germline CDR1 SGHTA, CDR2 FQGNSA. V was pared by 7 bases and J by 7 bases, with 16 bases of the junction left unmatched. The CDR3 contains 16 residues.

This chain uses TRBV5-1 with TRBJ1-2; 11 bases agree with TRBD1. The CDR3 spans 14 residues. Looked up from germline, CDR1 is SGHRS and CDR2 is YFSETQ. Trimming took 4 bases from V and 4 from J; bases not matched to a gene: 3. DNA for the CDR3: TGCGCCAGCAGCCCTGGGACAGGGGGCTATGGCTACACCTTC. Its protein product is CASSPGTGGYGYTF.

The chain has TRBV7-2 and TRBJ1-5, with 7 positions matching TRBD1. The CDR3 is 15 residues long. V lost 4 bases and J lost 3; bases outside the gene matches: 6. CDR1 and CDR2 from the germline V gene are SGHTA and FQGNSA. CDR3 DNA: TGTGCCAGCAGCTCACGACAGGGAGACAATCAGCCCCAGCATTTT. Encoded protein: CASSSRQGDNQPQHF.

The sample holds one count of this clone. V is TRBV12-5 and J is TRBJ2-5, with a weak D call TRBD1 (7 bases). This CDR3 is 15 amino acids long. Germline values: CDR1 LGHNT, CDR2 FRNRAP. Trimming stripped 1 base from V and 5 bases from J, with 14 bases between. CDR3 nucleotide sequence: TGTGCTAGTGGTTTGGATATCAGGGGGGTGGAGACCCAGTACTTC. This translates into CASGLDIRGVETQYF.

The chain links TRBV7-3 to TRBJ2-3, with 11 bases fitting TRBD2. V lost 4 bases and J lost 3; bases outside the gene matches: 3. The CDR3 length is 15 residues. The germline CDR1 and CDR2 sequences are SGHTA and FQGTGA. The CDR3 reads CASSSGTSGTDTQYF. For the CDR3, the DNA is TGTGCCAGCAGCTCCGGGACTAGCGGAACAGATACGCAGTATTTT.

CDR3 loop: CASSIGQPNTEAFF. As DNA, the CDR3 is TGTGCCAGTAGTATAGGACAGCCGAACACTGAAGCTTTCTTT. The gene calls are TRBV19 and TRBJ1-1, with D maybe TRBD1 (5 bases). CDR1 is LNHDA, CDR2 SQIVND, per germline (reference sequence). The CDR3 runs to 14 residues. The V and J ends lost 1 base and 1 base respectively, with 7 bases between them.

The chain couples TRBV18 to TRBJ1-4, with TRBD1 matching over 8 bases. This CDR3 spans 17 amino acids. Germline CDR1 KGHSH, CDR2 LQKENI. Germline trimming cut 6 bases from V and 3 bases from J; bases unmatched to any gene: 12. The CDR3: CASSPNRGLTANEKLFF. Here the CDR3 DNA reads TGTGCCAGCTCTCCAAACAGGGGGTTGACGGCTAATGAAAAACTGTTTTTT.

V is TRBV4-1 and J is TRBJ1-2, with TRBD1 matching over 11 bases. This CDR3 contains 16 residues. V lost 3 bases and J lost 4; bases outside the gene matches: 7. Looked up from germline, CDR1 is MGHRA and CDR2 is YSYEKL. This CDR3 reads CASSHPGTGGFYGYTF. The CDR3 DNA is TGCGCCAGCAGCCACCCGGGGACAGGGGGTTTCTATGGCTACACCTTC.

The rearrangement joins TRBV2 to TRBJ2-1; a weak D match, TRBD2 (7 bases). The CDR3 extends over 14 amino acids. Germline values: CDR1 SNHLY, CDR2 FYNNEI. The V and J ends lost 7 bases and 2 bases respectively, with 12 bases between them. The CDR3 nucleotides are TGTGCCAGCAAAGGGGGGGCCACCTACAATGAGCAGTTCTTC. Amino acids: CASKGGATYNEQFF.

Remarks on this clone: The same CDR3 also results from other DNA sequences found in this sample. This chain uses TRBV30 with TRBJ1-2; D unclear. The V and J ends lost 0 bases and 4 bases respectively, with 9 bases between them. This CDR3 has 13 amino acids. Germline V lookup: CDR1 GTSNPN, CDR2 SVGIG (reference sequence). The CDR3 loop is CAWSVNSIYGYTF. The CDR3 region has the DNA TGTGCCTGGAGTGTAAACAGTATCTATGGCTACACCTTC.

The V and J genes are TRBV12-5 and TRBJ1-5; 7 bases line up with TRBD1. The CDR3 totals 17 residues. Germline CDR1 is LGHNT and CDR2 is FRNRAP. V gave up 1 base and J gave up 3 bases; unmatched junction bases: 9. The CDR3 spells CASGLGGDSRANQPQHF. The CDR3 DNA sequence: TGTGCTAGTGGTTTGGGCGGGGACAGCCGAGCCAATCAGCCCCAGCATTTT.